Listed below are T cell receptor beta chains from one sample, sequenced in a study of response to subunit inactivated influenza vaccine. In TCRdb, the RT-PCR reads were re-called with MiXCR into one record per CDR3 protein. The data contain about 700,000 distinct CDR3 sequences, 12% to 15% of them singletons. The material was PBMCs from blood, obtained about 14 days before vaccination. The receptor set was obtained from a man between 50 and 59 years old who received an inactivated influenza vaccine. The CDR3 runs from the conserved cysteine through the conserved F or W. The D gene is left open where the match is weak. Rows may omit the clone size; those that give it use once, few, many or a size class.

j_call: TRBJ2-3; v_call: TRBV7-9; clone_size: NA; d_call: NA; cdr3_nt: TGTGCCAGCAGCCCGACTGGAACATCAACAGATACGCAGTATTTT; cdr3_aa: CASSPTGTSTDTQYF
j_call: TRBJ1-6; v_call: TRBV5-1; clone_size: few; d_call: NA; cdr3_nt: TGCGCCAGCAGCTTGACAGGGAGAGATTCACCCCTCCACTTT; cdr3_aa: CASSLTGRDSPLHF
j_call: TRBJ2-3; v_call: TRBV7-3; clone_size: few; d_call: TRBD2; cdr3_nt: TGTGCCAGCAGCTTAACTGCTAGCGGGGCTAGCACAGATACGCAGTATTTT; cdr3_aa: CASSLTASGASTDTQYF
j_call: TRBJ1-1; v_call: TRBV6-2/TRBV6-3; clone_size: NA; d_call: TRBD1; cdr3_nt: TGTGCCAGCAGCCGAGACACCAGGACAGGGTGGGACACTGAAGCTTTCTTT; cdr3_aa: CASSRDTRTGWDTEAFF
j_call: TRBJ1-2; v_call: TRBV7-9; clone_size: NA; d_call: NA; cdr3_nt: NA; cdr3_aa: CASSSFSGRAGYGYTF
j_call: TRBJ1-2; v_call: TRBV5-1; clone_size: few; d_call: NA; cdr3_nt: TGCGCCAGCAGTTCGGGAATCCCAAACTATGGCTACACCTTC; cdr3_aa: CASSSGIPNYGYTF
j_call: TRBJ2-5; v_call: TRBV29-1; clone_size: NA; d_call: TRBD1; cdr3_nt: TGCAGCGTCGGGACAGGGACCACGGAGACCCAGTACTTC; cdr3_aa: CSVGTGTTETQYF
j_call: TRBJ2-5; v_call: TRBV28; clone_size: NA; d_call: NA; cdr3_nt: TGTGTATCGGCAGTCCCGGGCCAAGAGACCCAGTACTTC; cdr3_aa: CVSAVPGQETQYF
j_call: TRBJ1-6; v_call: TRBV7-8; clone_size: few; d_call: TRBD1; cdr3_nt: TGTGCCAGCAGCTTAGCGGGACAGAGTAATTCACCCCTCCACTTT; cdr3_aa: CASSLAGQSNSPLHF
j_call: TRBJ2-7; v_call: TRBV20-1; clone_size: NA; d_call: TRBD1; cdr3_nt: TGCAGTGCACCAACCGGGACAGGGAGATCCTACGAGCAGTACTTC; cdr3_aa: CSAPTGTGRSYEQYF
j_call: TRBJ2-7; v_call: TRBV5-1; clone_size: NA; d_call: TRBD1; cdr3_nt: TGCGCCAGCAGCGCCTTACAGGGGGCTTCCTACGAGCAGTACTTC; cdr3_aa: CASSALQGASYEQYF
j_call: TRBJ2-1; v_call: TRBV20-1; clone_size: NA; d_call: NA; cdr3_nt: TGCAGTGCTAGAGAGCGGCGGGACAGCTCCTACAATGAGCAGTTCTTC; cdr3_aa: CSARERRDSSYNEQFF
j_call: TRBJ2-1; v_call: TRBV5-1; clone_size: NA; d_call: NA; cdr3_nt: TGCGCCAGCAGCCAGCGCCTGGGGGAGCAGTTCTTC; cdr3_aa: CASSQRLGEQFF
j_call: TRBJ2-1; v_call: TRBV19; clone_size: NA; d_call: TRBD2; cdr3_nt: TGTGCCAGTAGTCCGTACGCTAGCGGGAGGTTTAATGAGCAGTTCTTC; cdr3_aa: CASSPYASGRFNEQFF
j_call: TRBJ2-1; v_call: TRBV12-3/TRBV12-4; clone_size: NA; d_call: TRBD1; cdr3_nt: TGTGCCAGCAGTCTACGGACAGGTCGCTACAATGAGCAGTTCTTC; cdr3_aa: CASSLRTGRYNEQFF
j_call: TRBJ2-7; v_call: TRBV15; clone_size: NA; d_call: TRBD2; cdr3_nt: TGTGCCACCAGCAGAGTGGCGGGAGGGGACGAGCAGTACTTC; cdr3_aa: CATSRVAGGDEQYF
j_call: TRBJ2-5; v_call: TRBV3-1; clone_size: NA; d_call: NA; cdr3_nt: TGCCTAGTGGGGAGGGAGACCCAGTACTTC; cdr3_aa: CLVGRETQYF
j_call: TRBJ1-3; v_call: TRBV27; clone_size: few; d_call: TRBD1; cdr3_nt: TGTGCCAGCAGTTTTACAGGGGCAGCTGGAAACACCATATATTTT; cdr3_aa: CASSFTGAAGNTIYF
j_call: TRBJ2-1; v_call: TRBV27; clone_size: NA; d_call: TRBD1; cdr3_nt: TGTGCCAGCAGTACCAGGGACAGGGGATCTCAGAATGAGCAGTTCTTC; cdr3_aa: CASSTRDRGSQNEQFF
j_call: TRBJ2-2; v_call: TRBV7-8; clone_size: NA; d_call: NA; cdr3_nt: TGTGCCAGCAGCTTAAGGCAAGGGTCACCCATGAACACCGGGGAGCTGTTTTTT; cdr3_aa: CASSLRQGSPMNTGELFF
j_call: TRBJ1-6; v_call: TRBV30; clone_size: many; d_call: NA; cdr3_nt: TGTGCCTGCTCGGGGATTTTAGCCTTTAATTCACCCCTCCACTTT; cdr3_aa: CACSGILAFNSPLHF
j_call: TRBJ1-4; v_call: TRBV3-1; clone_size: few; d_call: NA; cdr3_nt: TGTGCCAGCAGCCCGCCGGGGCGGAATGAAAAACTGTTTTTT; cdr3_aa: CASSPPGRNEKLFF
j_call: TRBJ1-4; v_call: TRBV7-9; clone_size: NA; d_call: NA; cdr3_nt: TGTGCCAGCAGCCCCCCTGGGACCTTTAATGAAAAACTGTTTTTT; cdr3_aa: CASSPPGTFNEKLFF
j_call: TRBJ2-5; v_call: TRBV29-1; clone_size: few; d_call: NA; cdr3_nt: TGCAGCGTGGGGGGTTGGGAGACCCAGTACTTC; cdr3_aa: CSVGGWETQYF
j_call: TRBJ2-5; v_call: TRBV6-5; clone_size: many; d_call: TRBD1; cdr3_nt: TGTGCCAGCGGACAGGGGGCAGAGACCCAGTACTTC; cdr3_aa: CASGQGAETQYF
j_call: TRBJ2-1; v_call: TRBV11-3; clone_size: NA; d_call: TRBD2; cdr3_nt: TGTGCCAGCAGCCCAACTTCGGGACTAGCGGGCCACAATGAGCAGTTCTTC; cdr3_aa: CASSPTSGLAGHNEQFF
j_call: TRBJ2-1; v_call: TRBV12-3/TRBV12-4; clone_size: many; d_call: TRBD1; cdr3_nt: TGTGCCAGCAGTCGATCACAGGGGGCCGGTGAGCAGTTCTTC; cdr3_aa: CASSRSQGAGEQFF
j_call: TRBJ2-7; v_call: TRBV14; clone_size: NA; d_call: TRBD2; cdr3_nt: TGTGCCAGCAGCGAAGCCCGCGGGAGAGGATACGAGCAGTACTTC; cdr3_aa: CASSEARGRGYEQYF